Below are 24 T cell receptor beta chains sequenced from a single sample in a study of OX40 agonist ivuxolimab in advanced cancers. The method behind the library was the immunoSEQ multiplex PCR assay. The table comes from immuneACCESS by way of TCRdb, which keeps in-frame sequences with V and J called. Part of the clones is missing from these tables; in studies checked, under half for an unresolved V gene and the rest for unknown reasons. The sample records about 94,000 clones, approximately 94% of which are singletons. Around 0.17% of the sample belongs to the ten largest clones. This specimen consisted of CD4+ or CD8+ T cells sorted from blood, obtained in a trial of the OX40 agonist ivuxolimab. All receptors derive from an adult with an advanced solid tumor such as melanoma, head and neck, liver or kidney cancer.

V usage is TRBV28 and J usage is TRBJ2-7; D is perhaps TRBD2 (7 bases). The ends were cut back, 8 bases at V and 0 bases at J, with 17 bases in the middle. CDR1 MDHEN and CDR2 SYDVKM come from the germline V gene. CDR3 length equals 15 residues. CDR3: CASLSPRGASYEQYF. CDR3 bases: TGTGCCAGCTTAAGTCCACGGGGGGCCTCCTACGAGCAGTACTTC.

This rearrangement joins TRBV23-1 to TRBJ1-1; no definite D call. TRBV23-1 is noted as an ORF with a role that remains uncertain. V was cut by 3 bases and J by 1 base, with 15 bases left in between. The CDR3 is 16 amino acids. CDR3 protein: CASSHSRFRQNTEAFF. CDR3 nucleotide sequence: TGCGCCAGCAGTCATTCCCGGTTTCGACAGAACACTGAAGCTTTCTTT.

The chain is built from TRBV7-9 and TRBJ2-7; D is ambiguous. V dropped 5 bases and J dropped 4 bases, with 12 bases sitting between them. The CDR3 contains 13 residues. Germline CDR1 and CDR2: SEHNR and FQNEAQ (reference sequence). This chain's CDR3 is CASSRPPRYEQYF. CDR3 sequence (DNA): TGTGCCAGCAGCCGCCCCCCCCGGTACGAGCAGTACTTC.

The V and J genes are TRBV6-1 and TRBJ2-5; D may match TRBD1 or TRBD2 (6 bases each). Germline CDR1 reads MNHNS; CDR2 reads SASEGT. V shed 8 bases and J shed 2 bases, with 18 bases lying between them. The CDR3 consists of 15 residues. The CDR3 sequence: CASWKGGHPQETQYF. The CDR3 DNA is TGTGCCAGCTGGAAGGGGGGACACCCGCAAGAGACCCAGTACTTC.

V is TRBV2 and J is TRBJ2-5; perhaps TRBD2 as D (6 bases). The length of the CDR3 is 13 residues. The V end was cut by 8 bases, the J end by 4 bases, with 14 bases between. The germline V gene has CDR1 SNHLY and CDR2 FYNNEI. The CDR3, as DNA: TGTGCCAGCGGACGGGAGAGCGGAGAGACCCAGTACTTC. The encoded protein is CASGRESGETQYF.

This chain joins TRBV7-2 and TRBJ1-3; D is unresolved. This CDR3 is 15 amino acids long. Deletions cut 5 bases from V and 0 bases from J, with 11 bases between. Germline CDR1 is SGHTA and CDR2 is FQGNSA. The CDR3 protein is CASSVSQNSGNTIYF. CDR3 coding DNA: TGTGCCAGCAGCGTCAGCCAAAACTCTGGAAACACCATATATTTT.

J is TRBJ2-2 and V is TRBV5-1; tentative D call: TRBD1 (6 bases). The CDR3 has 17 amino acids. V was pared by 4 bases and J by 1 base, with 17 bases between. Germline V gene data show CDR1 as SGHRS and CDR2 as YFSETQ. CDR3 amino acids: CASSLEGRGRNTGELFF. Here the CDR3 DNA reads TGCGCCAGCAGCCTCGAGGGCAGGGGCAGGAACACCGGGGAGCTGTTTTTT.

The chain links TRBV9 to TRBJ2-5, with no clear D. The CDR3 is 13 residues long. The V gene lost 4 bases and the J gene lost 4 bases, with 11 bases spanning the gap. Germline CDR1 is SGDLS and CDR2 is YYNGEE. This CDR3 reads CASSKVGTETQYF. Here the CDR3 DNA reads TGTGCCAGCAGCAAGGTGGGAACAGAGACCCAGTACTTC.

This clone came up once. This chain uses TRBV2 with TRBJ1-3; weak D call: TRBD1 (5 bases). Germline V CDR1 and CDR2: SNHLY, FYNNEI. The CDR3 covers 14 residues. The V end lost 3 bases, the J end lost 7 bases, and 13 bases lay between the germline ends. The CDR3 sequence is CASSDPGLRNTIYF. CDR3 in DNA: TGTGCCAGCAGTGACCCAGGGTTGAGGAACACCATATATTTT.

This clone has a single count. The V gene is TRBV10-3, the J gene TRBJ2-7; 10 bases are shared with TRBD1. This CDR3 is 15 amino acids long. CDR1 is ENHRY and CDR2 is SYGVKD in the germline V gene. V lost 7 bases to trimming and J lost 1 base; unmatched junction nucleotides: 7. The CDR3 loop is CAITERDRGSYEQYF. The CDR3 coding sequence is TGTGCCATCACCGAACGGGACAGGGGTTCCTACGAGCAGTACTTC.

The CDR3: CASSRELGSGANVLTF. The CDR3 bases are TGCGCCAGCAGCCGTGAATTAGGCTCTGGGGCCAACGTCCTGACTTTC. The rearrangement links TRBV4-1 to TRBJ2-6; D gene unclear. CDR1 MGHRA and CDR2 YSYEKL come from the germline V gene. CDR3 length: 16 amino acids. Trimming removed 4 bases at V and 0 bases at J, with 10 bases between.

The V gene is TRBV6-1, the J gene TRBJ1-1, with D possibly being TRBD1 (6 bases). V lost 6 bases to trimming and J lost 3 bases, with 11 bases between them. The CDR3 extends over 13 amino acids. CDR1 is MNHNS, CDR2 SASEGT, per germline. The CDR3 protein is CASSIQGDTEAFF. The DNA of the CDR3 is TGTGCCAGCAGCATACAGGGTGACACTGAAGCTTTCTTT.

The chain recombines TRBV5-4 with TRBJ1-5; perhaps TRBD1 as D (5 bases). The CDR3 length is 15 residues. V lost 1 base and J lost 4, with 12 bases in between. Germline V gene data show CDR1 as SGHNT and CDR2 as YYREEE (reference sequence). Here the CDR3 DNA reads TGTGCCAGCAGCTTGCGGGGCAGAGGAAATCAGCCCCAGCATTTT. The encoded protein is CASSLRGRGNQPQHF.

This sequence joins TRBV6-1 and TRBJ2-2; 7 nucleotides match TRBD2. Germline V CDR1 and CDR2: MNHNS, SASEGT. V shed 7 bases and J 3 bases; nucleotides not matched to a gene: 8. The CDR3 extends over 15 amino acids. The CDR3 coding sequence is TGTGCCAGCACGGTAACTAGCGCCTACACCGGGGAGCTGTTTTTT. Translation: CASTVTSAYTGELFF.

The rearrangement links TRBV11-2 to TRBJ1-5; D perhaps matches TRBD1 (5 bases). Trimming cost V 5 bases and J 6 bases, with 17 bases left between them. Per germline, CDR1 SGHAT and CDR2 FQNNGV. The CDR3 is 15 residues long. The CDR3: CASSPAGGAGQPQHF. As DNA, the CDR3 is TGTGCCAGCAGCCCGGCGGGGGGAGCGGGTCAGCCCCAGCATTTT.

J is TRBJ1-6 and V is TRBV23-1; perhaps TRBD1 as D (6 bases). TRBV23-1 is annotated as an ORF whose role is uncertain. V was shortened by 4 bases and J by 6 bases, with 13 bases between the two germline ends. The CDR3 length is 15 residues. CDR3 residues: CASSLPGQLNSPLHF. CDR3 DNA sequence: TGCGCCAGCAGTCTTCCGGGACAACTTAATTCACCCCTCCACTTT.

The chain couples TRBV5-6 to TRBJ1-1, with 8 nucleotides matching TRBD1. The germline gives CDR1 SGHDT, CDR2 YYEEEE. V gave up 4 bases and J gave up 0 bases; unmatched junction bases: 11. The CDR3 length is 17 residues. The CDR3 loop reads CASSPLKQGVMNTEAFF. DNA for the CDR3: TGTGCCAGCAGCCCGTTAAAACAGGGGGTCATGAACACTGAAGCTTTCTTT.

This chain joins TRBV25-1 and TRBJ2-1; 14 positions agree with TRBD2. With 5 bases clipped from V and 9 bases from J, the junction kept 9 bases outside the gene matches. CDR1 is MGHDK, CDR2 SYGVNS, per germline. There are 16 residues in the CDR3. CDR3 loop: CASSSRTGTSGGEQFF. The CDR3 region has the DNA TGTGCCAGCAGTTCACGGACCGGGACTAGCGGGGGTGAGCAGTTCTTC.

The V call is TRBV4-1, the J call TRBJ2-2; 13 positions match TRBD2. CDR3 length equals 17 residues. CDR1 MGHRA and CDR2 YSYEKL come from the germline V gene. V shed 8 bases and J 7 bases; nucleotides not matched to a gene: 13. DNA of the CDR3: TGCGCCAGCTCGAAAAACGGACTAGCGGGGGTTTACGGGGAGCTGTTTTTT. Amino acid sequence: CASSKNGLAGVYGELFF.

The J gene is TRBJ2-3, the V gene TRBV21-1; the D call TRBD2 from the table was never checked on the DNA. TRBV21-1 is reported as a pseudogene. The CDR3 loop spans 12 amino acids. The CDR3 protein is CALQRGTDTQYF. In DNA, the CDR3 is TGTGCCCTCCAGAGGGGCACAGATACGCAGTATTTT.

The rearrangement joins TRBV18 to TRBJ2-5, with TRBD2 matching 13 bases. The CDR3 extends over 18 amino acids. With 0 bases clipped from V and 3 bases from J, the junction kept 7 bases outside the gene matches. Looked up from germline, CDR1 is KGHSH and CDR2 is LQKENI. The CDR3: CASSPPLGTSGGEETQYF. The CDR3 bases are TGTGCCAGCTCACCACCGCTCGGAACTAGCGGGGGGGAAGAGACCCAGTACTTC.

The chain is built from TRBV28 and TRBJ1-1; D not certain. This CDR3 region has 14 residues. The germline gives CDR1 MDHEN, CDR2 SYDVKM. Trimming stripped 3 bases from V and 0 bases from J, with 8 bases between. The CDR3 sequence: CASSLITLNTEAFF. CDR3 nucleotide sequence: TGTGCCAGCAGTTTGATCACTTTGAACACTGAAGCTTTCTTT.

The rearrangement joins TRBV6-5 to TRBJ2-7; 8 nucleotides match TRBD1. Germline V lookup: CDR1 MNHEY, CDR2 SVGAGI. The length of the CDR3 is 14 residues. V dropped 8 bases and J dropped 3; count of bases not matched to a gene: 9. DNA for the CDR3: TGTGCCAGCGGGGTCGGAGGACAGGGCTACGAGCAGTACTTC. This gives the protein CASGVGGQGYEQYF.

This clone was counted once. The rearrangement links TRBV7-3 to TRBJ2-2; TRBD2 matches at 9 bases. After removal of 2 bases from V and 0 bases from J, the junction contained 1 base not matched to a gene. Germline V gene sequence: CDR1 SGHTA, CDR2 FQGTGA. The CDR3 has 16 residues. The CDR3 DNA sequence: TGTGCCAGCAGCTTAGCTAGCGGGACGAACACCGGGGAGCTGTTTTTT. Encoded protein: CASSLASGTNTGELFF.